A selection of T cell receptor beta chains follows, all from one sample in a study of CD8 T cells in ankylosing spondylitis. TCRdb ran MiXCR on the 5' RACE reads and lists one entry per CDR3 protein. The sample has some 38,000 distinct CDR3 sequences, less than 4% seen once. The material sequenced was blood, either unsorted or a sorted T cell fraction (not recorded which). The origin of the receptors is a male donor with ankylosing spondylitis or in good health (not recorded which). Each CDR3 is given with its conserved first and last residue. The order of the fields is clone size, D gene, J gene, V gene, CDR3 DNA, CDR3 protein. The D gene is left open where the match is weak. Part of the rows lack a size; the others show once, few, many or a class for expanded clones.

medium-sized	TRBD2	TRBJ2-2	TRBV9	TGTGCCAGCAGCACTCGACTAGCGGGAGGTAACACCGGGGAGCTGTTTTTT	CASSTRLAGGNTGELFF
many	TRBD2	TRBJ2-5	TRBV9	TGTGCCAGCAGCGTAGTAGCGGGGGCACAAGAGACCCAGTACTTC	CASSVVAGAQETQYF
NA	NA	TRBJ1-2	TRBV9	TGTGCCAGCAGCGTGCACGCACAGGGCCGAAACTATGGCTACACCTTC	CASSVHAQGRNYGYTF
many	TRBD2	TRBJ2-1	TRBV9	TGTGCCAGCAGCGTAGGGACTAGCGACTACAATGAGCAGTTCTTC	CASSVGTSDYNEQFF
many	NA	TRBJ1-1	TRBV9	TGTGCCAGCAGCAGACAGCCTTTACAAGGTGAAGCTTTCTTT	CASSRQPLQGEAFF
NA	NA	TRBJ2-3	TRBV9	TGTGCCAGCAGCGTAGAGGTGGTAGGAGATACGCAGTATTTT	CASSVEVVGDTQYF
many	TRBD2	TRBJ2-3	TRBV9	TGTGCCAGCAGCCTTAGCGGGCCCCACACAGATACGCAGTATTTT	CASSLSGPHTDTQYF
few	NA	TRBJ2-6	TRBV9	TGTGCCAGCAGCGTAGACCCCCGCTCTGGGGCCAACGTCCTGACTTTC	CASSVDPRSGANVLTF
many	NA	TRBJ2-1	TRBV9	TGTGCCAGCAGCGTAGACACACCGAGCTCCTACAATGAGCAGTTCTTC	CASSVDTPSSYNEQFF
many	TRBD1	TRBJ1-2	TRBV9	TGTGCCAGCAGCGTAGACCCGGACAGGGTGGATGGCTACACCTTC	CASSVDPDRVDGYTF
NA	NA	TRBJ2-1	TRBV9	TGTGCCAGCAGCGTACGGGGGGCCGGCAACAATGAGCAGTTCTTC	CASSVRGAGNNEQFF
many	TRBD2	TRBJ2-1	TRBV9	TGTGCCAGCAGCGTAGGGAGCGGGAACAATGAGCAGTTCTTC	CASSVGSGNNEQFF
many	TRBD2	TRBJ2-1	TRBV9	TGTGCCAGCAGCCCCGCCTACGGACTAGTTGGCGAGCAGTTCTTC	CASSPAYGLVGEQFF
many	TRBD1	TRBJ2-4	TRBV9	TGTGCCAGCAGCGTCCGGGACAGCTCCACTCCTAGAGCCAAAAACATTCAGTACTTC	CASSVRDSSTPRAKNIQYF
many	NA	TRBJ1-2	TRBV9	TGTGCCAGCAGCGATTGGGGTAACTATGGCTACACCTTC	CASSDWGNYGYTF
many	NA	TRBJ2-3	TRBV9	TGTGCCAGCAGCGTAGATGGTGCGGGGCATTCAACAGATACGCAGTATTTT	CASSVDGAGHSTDTQYF
many	TRBD2	TRBJ2-2	TRBV9	TGTGCCAGCAGCGCGGCTAGCGGGGGGAACACCGGGGAGCTGTTTTTT	CASSAASGGNTGELFF
many	NA	TRBJ1-1	TRBV9	TGTGCCAGCAGCTTACAGGGTAACACTGAAGCTTTCTTT	CASSLQGNTEAFF